Listed here are 20 T cell receptor beta chains from one sample, sequenced in a study of blood T cell repertoires in COVID-19. TCRdb's table, derived via immunoSEQ multiplex PCR, lists solely in-frame clones and lacks some. The sample gives 150,000 to 200,000 clones, roughly 80% of which show up once; over 1.5% is in the top ten. Material: peripheral blood. Source of these receptors: a human donor in a cohort sampled during active COVID-19.

This clone showed up just once. This chain uses TRBV29-1 with TRBJ1-1, with D possibly matching TRBD1 (5 bases). Germline CDR1 and CDR2: SQVTM and ANQGSEA. The CDR3 spans 15 residues. The germline V and J ends were trimmed by 5 bases and 0 bases, with 16 bases remaining between them. CDR3 sequence: CSVLRQGSVNTEAFF. In DNA form, the CDR3 reads TGCAGCGTTTTACGGCAGGGATCGGTGAACACTGAAGCTTTCTTT.

The V gene is TRBV7-2, the J gene TRBJ1-3; D not certain. Germline V gene lookup returns CDR1 SGHTA and CDR2 FQGNSA. Trimming left V 0 bases short and J 0 bases short, with 9 bases between. The CDR3 length is 16 residues. This chain's CDR3 is CASSLAQTSSGNTIYF. The CDR3 region has the DNA TGTGCCAGCAGCTTAGCGCAAACATCCTCTGGAAACACCATATATTTT.

In its sample, this clone was seen once. This sequence joins TRBV5-4 and TRBJ1-3; D remains ambiguous. CDR1 is SGHNT and CDR2 is YYREEE in the germline V gene (reference sequence). The CDR3 runs 15 residues. The germline V and J ends were trimmed by 0 bases and 2 bases, with 9 bases remaining between them. The CDR3 here is CASSLESLAGNTIYF. The CDR3 coding sequence is TGTGCCAGCAGCTTGGAATCACTAGCTGGAAACACCATATATTTT.

This clone was counted a single time. V gene TRBV3-1 (or the pseudogene TRBV3-2) combines with J gene TRBJ2-1, with TRBD2 matching over 7 bases. The CDR3 is made up of 13 amino acids. Unmatched junction bases numbered 12, after V lost 4 bases and J lost 15 bases. Germline loops: CDR1 LGHDT, CDR2 YNNKEL (reference sequence). This chain's CDR3 is CASSPPKALARFF. For the CDR3, the DNA is TGTGCCAGCAGCCCACCAAAGGCACTAGCGCGGTTCTTC.

This sequence joins TRBV15 and TRBJ2-6; 8 bases are a match to TRBD1. The CDR3 length is 16 residues. V gave up 5 bases and J gave up 1 base; unmatched junction bases: 4. Germline CDR1 and CDR2: LNHNV and YYDKDF (reference sequence). CDR3 amino acids: CATSSRTGSGANVLTF. Written as DNA, the CDR3 is TGTGCCACCAGCTCCCGGACAGGGTCTGGGGCCAACGTCCTGACTTTC.

The rearrangement links TRBV30 to TRBJ2-7, with 8 nucleotides matching TRBD1. CDR1 GTSNPN and CDR2 SVGIG come from the germline V gene (reference sequence). The CDR3 runs to 15 residues. V shed 4 bases, J shed 3 bases, and the junction held 11 bases outside the gene matches. The CDR3 sequence: CAWNTRTGTHYEQYF. CDR3 DNA: TGTGCCTGGAATACCCGGACAGGGACACACTACGAGCAGTACTTC.

This sequence joins TRBV19 and TRBJ1-1; 10 bases map to TRBD1. The V gene's germline CDR1 is LNHDA and CDR2 SQIVND (reference sequence). Trimming removed 4 bases from V and 6 bases from J; junction bases left unmatched: 5. This CDR3 spans 14 amino acids. Here the CDR3 DNA reads TGTGCCAGTAGTAACGACAGGGGGCGTCCTGAAGCTTTCTTT. It codes for CASSNDRGRPEAFF.

V gene TRBV6-5 combines with J gene TRBJ1-2; 8 bases map to TRBD1. This CDR3 is 15 amino acids long. Germline V lookup: CDR1 MNHEY, CDR2 SVGAGI. J lost 2 bases, V lost 0 bases, and 2 bases had no gene match. The CDR3 sequence is CASSYSRTGNYGYTF. In DNA, the CDR3 is TGTGCCAGCAGTTACTCGCGGACAGGGAACTATGGCTACACCTTC.

This chain connects TRBV9 to TRBJ2-2; a possible D gene is TRBD2 (5 bases). CDR1 and CDR2 from the germline V gene are SGDLS and YYNGEE. Trimming took off 2 bases at V and 1 base at J, with 15 bases between the two ends. The CDR3 extends over 17 amino acids. CDR3 sequence (DNA): TGTGCCAGCAGCGTGGCGGGTCGGTCTCGGAACACCGGGGAGCTGTTTTTT. The encoded protein is CASSVAGRSRNTGELFF. Based on the CDR3 plus reference TRBV9 and TRBJ2-2, the full variable domain is DSGVTQTPKHLITATGQRVTLRCSPRSGDLSVYWYQQSLDQGLQFLIQYYNGEERAKGNILERFSAQQFPDLHSELNLSSLELGDSALYFCASSVAGRSRNTGELFFGEGSRLTVL.

The V call is TRBV4-3, the J call TRBJ1-2, with no clear D. The V gene lost 0 bases and the J gene lost 7 bases, with 15 bases spanning the gap. CDR1 LGHNA and CDR2 YSLEER come from the germline V gene. This CDR3 comprises 15 residues. CDR3 region: CASSQDGGRTIGYTF. The CDR3 nucleotides are TGCGCCAGCAGCCAAGATGGTGGCCGGACTATTGGCTACACCTTC.

This chain connects TRBV19 to TRBJ1-1, with D possibly being TRBD1 (5 bases). The CDR3 extends over 14 amino acids. The V end lost 3 bases, the J end lost 4 bases, and 12 bases lay between the germline ends. Germline assignment: CDR1 LNHDA and CDR2 SQIVND (reference sequence). The CDR3 nucleotides read TGTGCCAGTAGTATTTCAGGGTGGGGCACTGAAGCTTTCTTT. It yields the protein CASSISGWGTEAFF. The full variable domain, with the rest looked up from reference TRBV19 and TRBJ1-1, is DGGITQSPKYLFRKEGQNVTLSCEQNLNHDAMYWYRQDPGQGLRLIYYSQIVNDFQKGDIAEGYSVSREKKESFPLTVTSAQKNPTAFYLCASSISGWGTEAFFGQGTRLTVV.

The chain combines TRBV4-3 with TRBJ2-1; 10 bases line up with TRBD1. Trimming cost V 3 bases and J 6 bases; bases outside gene matches: 5. Germline V gives CDR1 LGHNA, CDR2 YSLEER. The CDR3 runs to 15 residues. The CDR3 loop is CASSQAGTGANEQFF. In nucleotides, the CDR3 is TGCGCCAGCAGCCAGGCCGGGACAGGGGCCAATGAGCAGTTCTTC.

Details on this clone: The junction and the germline gene differ at one end; a read error may be behind it. V gene TRBV7-9 combines with J gene TRBJ2-1, with D possibly matching TRBD2 (5 bases). There are 12 residues in the CDR3. Germline lookup yields CDR1 SEHNR and CDR2 FQNEAQ (reference sequence). In nucleotides, the CDR3 is TGTGCCAGCAGCTCAGTGGCTACCACCGGGGTCTTC. Protein sequence: CASSSVATTGVF. Using reference TRBV7-9 and TRBJ2-1 for the parts outside the CDR3, the full variable domain is DTGVSQNPRHKITKRGQNVTFRCDPISEHNRLYWYRQTLGQGPEFLTYFQNEAQLEKSRLLSDRFSAERPKGSFSTLEIQRTEQGDSAMYLCASSSVATTGVFGPGTRLTVL.

This clone was found once. This sequence joins TRBV7-6 and TRBJ2-7; 8 bases line up with TRBD2. Germline lookup yields CDR1 SGHVS and CDR2 FNYEAQ. The CDR3 is 15 residues long. V shed 3 bases, J shed 3 bases, and the junction held 7 bases outside the gene matches. In nucleotides, the CDR3 is TGTGCCAGCAGCTTGACCGGGACTAGTTTCTACGAGCAGTACTTC. Translating it yields CASSLTGTSFYEQYF. The whole variable domain, remainder taken from reference TRBV7-6 and TRBJ2-7, is GAGVSQSPRYKVTKRGQDVALRCDPISGHVSLYWYRQALGQGPEFLTYFNYEAQQDKSGLPNDRFSAERPEGSISTLTIQRTEQRDSAMYRCASSLTGTSFYEQYFGPGTRLTVT.

In DNA form, the CDR3 reads TGTGCCAGCAGTTACCCCAACAGGGGGGGCCAGCCCCAGCATTTT. Its protein is CASSYPNRGGQPQHF. The chain recombines TRBV6-2 or TRBV6-3 with TRBJ1-5, with 8 bases matching TRBD1. This CDR3 comprises 15 residues. Germline V gives CDR1 MNHEY, CDR2 SVGEGT. V shed 2 bases and J 7 bases; nucleotides not matched to a gene: 7.

This chain links TRBV11-2 with TRBJ1-3; the match to TRBD1 covers 8 bases. Germline V gene data show CDR1 as SGHAT and CDR2 as FQNNGV. The J segment lost 7 bases and the V segment lost 5 bases, leaving 10 bases of the junction unmatched. The CDR3 length is 15 residues. CDR3 loop: CASSPVRTGRNTIYF. CDR3 nucleotide sequence: TGTGCCAGCAGCCCAGTACGGACAGGGCGCAACACCATATATTTT.

The CDR3 here is CASSYGTPNSPLHF. Written as DNA, the CDR3 is TGTGCCAGCAGTTACGGGACACCTAATTCACCCCTCCACTTT. The chain carries TRBV6-5 and TRBJ1-6; TRBD1 might be the D (6 bases). V gave up 2 bases and J gave up 6 bases, with 8 bases separating them. CDR3 length: 14 residues. Germline CDR1 reads MNHEY; CDR2 reads SVGAGI.

The gene calls are TRBV5-4 and TRBJ2-7; 9 nucleotides line up with TRBD1. Unmatched junction bases numbered 6, after V lost 3 bases and J lost 5 bases. The CDR3 extends over 14 amino acids. Per the germline V gene, CDR1 is SGHNT and CDR2 is YYREEE (reference sequence). The CDR3 nucleotides read TGTGCCAGCAGCTGGGGACAGGGTGGGAACGAGCAGTACTTC. This sequence encodes CASSWGQGGNEQYF.

The chain couples TRBV4-3 to TRBJ2-7; the match to TRBD2 covers 8 bases. Germline V lookup: CDR1 LGHNA, CDR2 YSLEER. CDR3 length: 13 amino acids. J lost 3 bases, V lost 6 bases, and 4 bases had no gene match. CDR3 in DNA: TGCGCCAGCAGTTCCGGGACTAGCTACGAGCAGTACTTC. Its translation: CASSSGTSYEQYF.

Points on this clone: One end of the junction fails to match germline, which may point to a read error. This sequence joins TRBV7-9 and TRBJ1-3, with TRBD1 identical over 7 bases. The CDR3 is 17 residues long. From germline, CDR1 is SEHNR and CDR2 FQNEAQ (reference sequence). CDR3 residues: CASRGGLGFLSGNTIYF. The CDR3 DNA sequence: TGCGCCAGCAGGGGGGGGTTAGGATTTCTATCTGGAAACACCATATATTTT. Combining the CDR3 with reference TRBV7-9 and TRBJ1-3 gives the whole variable domain DTGVSQNPRHKITKRGQNVTFRCDPISEHNRLYWYRQTLGQGPEFLTYFQNEAQLEKSRLLSDRFSAERPKGSFSTLEIQRTEQGDSAMYLCASRGGLGFLSGNTIYFGEGSWLTVV.